This T cell receptor beta chain emerged from a study of T-cell memory formation after mild COVID-19. Study context: TCR clusters mostly belonged to single donors.

MiXCR, applied by TCRdb to the 5' RACE reads, yields one record per CDR3 protein. This sample has under 300,000 distinct CDR3 sequences, with about 17% found just once. Trimming pared 6 bases from V and 2 bases from J, leaving 12 bases between. CDR3 size: 14 residues. Germline CDR1 SGHVS, CDR2 FQNEAQ. In this sample, this clonotype turned up a few times. The sample comprised PBMCs or a T cell subset sorted from them (not recorded which). The sequence came from a man between 18 and 29 years old who had mild COVID-19 (a few samples of this study predate the infection). Cell type and time point are not known. The chain has TRBV7-8 and TRBJ2-3; D is ambiguous. This CDR3 reads CASRTQLITDTQYF. The CDR3 DNA reads as TGTGCCAGCAGGACACAGCTAATCACAGATACGCAGTATTTT.